Only a few counts were recorded for the clone carrying this T cell receptor (beta chain). Its cognate antigen is unknown. Individual cDNA molecules were tagged with unique molecular identifiers, the study reported. One entry per CDR3 protein, called by TCRdb with MiXCR from the 5' RACE reads. This sample has roughly 110,000 distinct CDR3 sequences, with roughly 10% found just once. The entry originates in a study of early T cells in non-severe SARS-CoV-2 infection. Overall study: Chains were not paired, and sequencing was done on bulk RNA from unsorted whole blood.

General study results and limits: In VDJdb matching, anti-spike CD8 responses were favored while private and CD4 specificities went missing.

The length of the CDR3 is 13 residues. Germline assignment: CDR1 MNHNS and CDR2 SASEGT. Unmatched junction bases numbered 2, after V lost 6 bases and J lost 6 bases. The sample was whole blood. V usage is TRBV6-1 and J usage is TRBJ2-1; 10 nucleotides align to TRBD2. This TCR came from an adult who was a healthcare worker with PCR-confirmed SARS-CoV-2 infection or an uninfected control (not recorded which). In DNA form, the CDR3 reads TGTGCCAGCAGGACTAGCGGGTCCAATGAGCAGTTCTTC. It codes for CASRTSGSNEQFF.